This T cell receptor beta chain was identified during a study of blood T cell repertoires in COVID-19. Study information: The United States, Italy and Spain supplied acute and convalescent COVID-19 samples.

Authors' methods: Amplification of reference gene primers was used by the study to estimate nucleated cell counts. Profiled with immunoSEQ multiplex PCR; TCRdb holds only in-frame clones, not every one. That table furnishes V, J and clone size, whereas the DNA furnished D and trimming. The repertoire has 190,000 or so clones, 94% of them found once; the top ten carry 0.76%. Germline V gene lookup returns CDR1 MNHEY and CDR2 SVGAGI. The V segment lost 6 bases and the J segment 3 bases; nucleotides outside the gene matches: 6. CDR3 length equals 15 residues. Followed over time, Seattle patients had been enrolled while infection was active.

This clonotype was obtained from a man younger than 40 with COVID-19, enrolled during active disease. The source material was peripheral blood. The genes are TRBV6-5 and TRBJ1-4; TRBD1 aligns across 8 bases. The DNA of the CDR3 is TGTGCCAGCAGCCCCGGACAGGGTGCTAATGAAAAACTGTTTTTT. Its translation: CASSPGQGANEKLFF.